The rows below give T cell receptor beta chains drawn from one sample of a study of PD-1 blockade in classical Hodgkin lymphoma. Repertoires were generated with immunoSEQ multiplex PCR, while TCRdb's copy carries only in-frame clones and drops some. The table includes fewer than 55,000 clones, 88% detected once. Sequencing used peripheral blood mononuclear cells (PBMCs), obtained at baseline. All receptors come from a human donor with classical Hodgkin lymphoma. CDR3s leave out the opening cysteine and the closing phenylalanine or tryptophan. The D gene is left open where the match is weak.

CDR3	V	D	J
TSSRAETSGASYEQY	TRBV1	-	TRBJ2-7
ASKDRGSDTQY	TRBV11-3	TRBD1	TRBJ2-3
ASSIRDRGRLAGELF	TRBV7-8	TRBD1	TRBJ2-2
ASSQDGGRPSLYEQY	TRBV4-1	-	TRBJ2-7
ASSFQGATGELF	TRBV28	TRBD1	TRBJ2-2
ASSFDRGPGELF	TRBV7-8	TRBD1	TRBJ2-2
ASRTGSRPNQPQH	TRBV19	TRBD1	TRBJ1-5
ASSDEWGLQPQH	TRBV6-1	-	TRBJ1-5
ATSRDYSADTEAF	TRBV15	-	TRBJ1-1
ASSVVGSYEQY	TRBV6-1	-	TRBJ2-7
ASSFPGNGYT	TRBV19	-	TRBJ1-2
ASFVGDRLSGANVLT	TRBV2	-	TRBJ2-6
ASSPTGLAGGRTYNEQF	TRBV6-4	TRBD2	TRBJ2-1
ASSLGETQY	TRBV28	-	TRBJ2-5
ASSPRGGSNQPQH	TRBV7-2	-	TRBJ1-5
ASSAGTLYEQY	TRBV10-2	-	TRBJ2-7
ASSFLGSTQPQH	TRBV28	-	TRBJ1-5
AISRREEYEQY	TRBV10-3	TRBD2	TRBJ2-7
ASSPVVSGNEQF	TRBV7-9	-	TRBJ2-1
ASSDRREQY	TRBV2	-	TRBJ2-7
ASSEFSGRNNEQF	TRBV25-1	TRBD2	TRBJ2-1
ASSEFRDNQPQH	TRBV6-1	-	TRBJ1-5
ASRANRGSTDTQY	TRBV2	TRBD1	TRBJ2-3
ATSRVDRTYEQY	TRBV15	-	TRBJ2-7
ASSQLAPYGDEQF	TRBV4-1	-	TRBJ2-1
ASSRSGSSYEQY	TRBV27	TRBD2	TRBJ2-7
ASSHLGTSGRDNEQF	TRBV4-2	TRBD2	TRBJ2-1
ASSETGSYEQY	TRBV7-8	-	TRBJ2-7
ASSVGSGTEAF	TRBV9	-	TRBJ1-1
ASSVVRNTEAF	TRBV6-1	-	TRBJ1-1
ASSEAGVSYNSPLH	TRBV6-1	-	TRBJ1-6
ASSQETGETQY	TRBV4-1	-	TRBJ2-5
ASSSGQGNEKLF	TRBV7-2	TRBD1	TRBJ1-4
ASTRGGAGANVLT	TRBV28	TRBD1	TRBJ2-6
ASSLGQGVAYEQY	TRBV28	TRBD1	TRBJ2-7
ASSDEYGVSATQH	TRBV6-1	-	TRBJ1-5
ASSSQGADSETQY	TRBV6-6	TRBD1	TRBJ2-5
ASSARDRGNEKLF	TRBV9	TRBD1	TRBJ1-4
ASSLGSVGQPQH	TRBV28	-	TRBJ1-5
ASSQERQGTGANVLT	TRBV4-3	-	TRBJ2-6
ASSHSLDTQY	TRBV4-1	-	TRBJ2-3